This T cell receptor beta chain appears in the sequencing data of a study of blood T cell repertoires in COVID-19. Study-wide background: Whether acute or convalescent, the COVID-19 samples came from the United States, Italy and Spain.

This clone appeared once. The CDR3 length is 14 residues. Germline values: CDR1 MDHEN, CDR2 SYDVKM. The V gene end was trimmed by 8 bases and the J gene end by 2 bases; junction bases not matched to a gene: 4. Authors' processing steps: Reference gene primer amplification gave estimated nucleated cell counts. TCRdb's copy holds only in-frame clones and misses some; the assay was immunoSEQ multiplex PCR. V and J calls and clone size are as listed in that table; D and trimming were resolved from the DNA. The sample lists some 290,000 clones, around 90% occurring once. The sequence was collected from a woman aged 45-59 years who had recovered from COVID-19. This rearrangement joins TRBV28 to TRBJ2-2; 8 positions agree with TRBD2. The specimen sequenced was peripheral blood. As DNA, the CDR3 is TGTGCCAGCCACGTAGCGGGAAACACCGGGGAGCTGTTTTTT. This encodes CASHVAGNTGELFF.